Listed here is a single T cell receptor beta chain. Assay: immunoSEQ multiplex PCR; the TCRdb copy retains only in-frame clones and omits some. The sample shows roughly 100,000 clones, about 90% of them seen only once. This record comes from a study of T cell changes during pregnancy in multiple sclerosis. This CDR3 has 16 amino acids. The germline V gene has CDR1 SGHRS and CDR2 YFSETQ. V lost 2 bases and J lost 4; bases outside the gene matches: 7. The origin of this receptor is a female donor with multiple sclerosis, enrolled in a pregnancy study. This sequence joins TRBV5-1 and TRBJ2-2, with 8 bases aligning to TRBD2. The material sequenced was peripheral blood, taken before pregnancy. For the CDR3, the DNA is TGCGCCAGCAGCTTTTTCGCGGGAGGTGGCACCGGGGAGCTGTTTTTT. The encoded protein is CASSFFAGGGTGELFF.